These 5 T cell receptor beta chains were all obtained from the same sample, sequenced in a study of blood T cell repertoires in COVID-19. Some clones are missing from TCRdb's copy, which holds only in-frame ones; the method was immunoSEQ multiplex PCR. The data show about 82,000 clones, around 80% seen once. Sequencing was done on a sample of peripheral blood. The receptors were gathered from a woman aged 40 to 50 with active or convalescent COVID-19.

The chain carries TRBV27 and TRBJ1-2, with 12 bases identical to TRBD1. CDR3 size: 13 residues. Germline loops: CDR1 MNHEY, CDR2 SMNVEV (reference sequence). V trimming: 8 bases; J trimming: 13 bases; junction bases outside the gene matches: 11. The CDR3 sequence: CASQTGTGGAVTF. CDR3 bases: TGTGCCAGCCAGACCGGGACAGGGGGCGCGGTCACCTTC.

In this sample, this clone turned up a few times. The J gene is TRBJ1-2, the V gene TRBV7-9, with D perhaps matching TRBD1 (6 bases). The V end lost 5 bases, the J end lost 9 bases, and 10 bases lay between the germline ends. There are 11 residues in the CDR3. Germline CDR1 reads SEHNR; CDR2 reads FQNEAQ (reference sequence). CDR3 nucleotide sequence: TGTGCCAGCAGCACAGGGAAACGCTACACCTTC. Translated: CASSTGKRYTF.

CDR3 region: CASSQQNYGYTF. The CDR3 DNA reads as TGTGCCAGCAGCCAACAGAACTATGGCTACACCTTC. This chain connects TRBV28 to TRBJ1-2; D gene ambiguous. CDR1 and CDR2 (germline): MDHEN, SYDVKM. V shed 6 bases and J shed 2 bases, with 7 bases lying between them. This CDR3 spans 12 amino acids.

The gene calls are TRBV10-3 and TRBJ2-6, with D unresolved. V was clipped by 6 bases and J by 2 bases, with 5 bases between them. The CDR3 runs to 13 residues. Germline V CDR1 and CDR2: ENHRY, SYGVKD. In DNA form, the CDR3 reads TGTGCCATCAGGGCGGCTGGGGCCAACGTCCTGACTTTC. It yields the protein CAIRAAGANVLTF.

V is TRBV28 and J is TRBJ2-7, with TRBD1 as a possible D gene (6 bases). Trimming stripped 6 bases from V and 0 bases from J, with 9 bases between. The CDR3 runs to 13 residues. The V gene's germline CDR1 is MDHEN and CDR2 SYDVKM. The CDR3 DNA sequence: TGTGCCAGCAGCTCGGACAGCTCCTACGAGCAGTACTTC. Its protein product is CASSSDSSYEQYF.